A selection of T cell receptor beta chains follows, all from one sample in a study of T-cell reconstitution after alpha-beta-depleted transplantation in children. TCRdb recomputed calls from the PCR reads with MiXCR, one row per CDR3 protein. The table shows about 510,000 distinct CDR3 sequences, with about an eighth occurring only once. Source: PBMCs, mostly from graft donor cells, taken 180 days after TCRalphabeta/CD19-depleted stem cell transplant. The origin of the receptors is a female patient aged 2 to 10 who had a stem cell transplant for aplastic anemia, so the T cells may come from the graft donor. The CDR3 runs from the conserved cysteine through the conserved F or W. A D gene is named only where the DNA matches it firmly. Clone size, where shown, is once, few, many, or a class for clones that have expanded.

CDR3 DNA	CDR3 protein	V gene	J gene	clone size	D gene
TGTGCCAGCACCCCGGGACTGTTCGCGAACACCGGGGAGCTGTTTTTT	CASTPGLFANTGELFF	TRBV6-2/TRBV6-3	TRBJ2-2	-	-
TGTGCCAGCAGCTTGTCGGGAGGCCATAGCAATCAGCCCCAGCATTTT	CASSLSGGHSNQPQHF	TRBV7-9	TRBJ1-5	few	-
TGCGCCAGCAGCTTGGGTTCCGAGATATCTGGCTACACCTTC	CASSLGSEISGYTF	TRBV5-1	TRBJ1-2	many	-
TGCAGTGCTAGTCCGGGGACTAGTCTATCGAGGGAACAGTTCTTC	CSASPGTSLSREQFF	TRBV20-1	TRBJ2-1	-	TRBD2
TGTGCCAGCAGCGTTACAGGGTTTCGAAATCAGCCCCAGCATTTT	CASSVTGFRNQPQHF	TRBV28	TRBJ1-5	few	-
TGTGCCAGCAGCCTTCAGGGGGCCTCCTACAATGAGCAGTTCTTC	CASSLQGASYNEQFF	TRBV11-2	TRBJ2-1	-	TRBD1
TGTGCCAGCAGTCCAGGGGCAGGGGCAGGTACGCAGTATTTT	CASSPGAGAGTQYF	TRBV7-2	TRBJ2-3	-	-
TGTGCCAGCTCACCACAGGGGGCTTCGAACACCGGGGAGCTGTTTTTT	CASSPQGASNTGELFF	TRBV18	TRBJ2-2	-	TRBD1
TGCGCCAGCAGCTTGGGTAAAGGGATATACAATGAGCAGTTCTTC	CASSLGKGIYNEQFF	TRBV5-1	TRBJ2-1	-	-
TGTGCCAGCAGCTTAACACTCAATAGCGGGAGGGTTGAGCAGTTCTTC	CASSLTLNSGRVEQFF	TRBV11-2	TRBJ2-1	-	TRBD2
TGTGCCATCAGTGAGTCCCCCAGACAGGGGCGCTCTGGGGCCAACGTCCTGACTTTC	CAISESPRQGRSGANVLTF	TRBV10-3	TRBJ2-6	many	TRBD1
TGTGCCAGCAGTTTGGGGACAGTCTGGAATGAGCAGTTCTTC	CASSLGTVWNEQFF	TRBV12-3/TRBV12-4	TRBJ2-1	many	TRBD1
TGCGCCAGCAGCAAACAGGGGGGCACTAAAGCTTTCTTT	CASSKQGGTKAFF	TRBV4-3	TRBJ1-1	few	TRBD1
TGTGCCAGCAGCTTAGAAGTGCGGGGGATGACTGGGACTGAAGCTTTCTTT	CASSLEVRGMTGTEAFF	TRBV7-9	TRBJ1-1	-	-
TGCGCCAGCAGCCAAGTGTTTGTCAAGGGGCCCCAGCATTTT	CASSQVFVKGPQHF	TRBV4-1	TRBJ1-5	-	-
TGTGCCAGCAGTTACTCGAATTCTCGGGATACGCAGTATTTT	CASSYSNSRDTQYF	TRBV6-2/TRBV6-3	TRBJ2-3	-	-
TGTGCCACTCCGGGACAGAGGTACAATGAGCAGTTCTTC	CATPGQRYNEQFF	TRBV7-2	TRBJ2-1	-	TRBD1
TGTGCCAGCAGCTTAGCGGACAGGGGGCTGACTAATGAAAAACTGTTTTTT	CASSLADRGLTNEKLFF	TRBV7-2	TRBJ1-4	few	TRBD1
TGTGCCAGCGGCTGGGGGGGCTTTGATCAGCCCCAGCATTTT	CASGWGGFDQPQHF	TRBV12-3/TRBV12-4	TRBJ1-5	many	-
TGTGCCAGCTCCCCTCAAGCTAGCGGGGGTGGCAAAAACATTCAGTACTTC	CASSPQASGGGKNIQYF	TRBV18	TRBJ2-4	-	TRBD2
TGTGCCAGCAGCGACAGTGTCTCTGGGGCCAACGTCCTGACTTTC	CASSDSVSGANVLTF	TRBV6-2/TRBV6-3	TRBJ2-6	few	-
TGCGCCAGCAGCTTGGGGACTGCCTCCGGGGGGTACAATGAGCAGTTCTTC	CASSLGTASGGYNEQFF	TRBV5-1	TRBJ2-1	many	TRBD2
TGTGCCAGCAGTGAACGGACAGGCTCCCTTCGTGAAGCTTTCTTT	CASSERTGSLREAFF	TRBV25-1	TRBJ1-1	many	TRBD1
TGCGCCAGCAGCCGTGGAACACAAGAGACCCAGTACTTC	CASSRGTQETQYF	TRBV4-3	TRBJ2-5	few	-
TGTGCCAGCAGAGAGGACCCACTGGGTCAGCCCCAGCATTTT	CASREDPLGQPQHF	TRBV12-3/TRBV12-4	TRBJ1-5	many	-
TGTGCCAGTAGTCAACAGACCGGGGAGCTGTTTTTT	CASSQQTGELFF	TRBV19	TRBJ2-2	few	-
TGTGCCTGGGCTTTTGTCAATGGCTACACCTTC	CAWAFVNGYTF	TRBV30	TRBJ1-2	-	-
TGTGCCAGCAGCCCGGGACTAGCCCAGAATGAGCAGTTCTTC	CASSPGLAQNEQFF	TRBV3-1	TRBJ2-1	many	TRBD2
TGTGCCAGCAGTCCCGGGCGGGGGCGCGGGAGCAATCAGCCCCAGCATTTT	CASSPGRGRGSNQPQHF	TRBV12-3/TRBV12-4	TRBJ1-5	few	-
TGTGCCAGCAGTTTGAGGGGGCTCGATCTCTATGGCTACACCTTC	CASSLRGLDLYGYTF	TRBV28	TRBJ1-2	few	TRBD1
TGTGCCTGGACCCCGGGACAGGGATATCAGCCCCAGCATTTT	CAWTPGQGYQPQHF	TRBV30	TRBJ1-5	-	TRBD1
TGTGCCAGCAGTTCCGAAGCAGGAGCCCCTGCAGTAGGTTTCTTT	CASSSEAGAPAVGFF	TRBV12-3/TRBV12-4	TRBJ1-1	few	-
TGTGCCAGCAGCCCTTACAGGGGAATCCTAAGCTCCTACAATGAGCAGTTCTTC	CASSPYRGILSSYNEQFF	TRBV4-2	TRBJ2-1	-	TRBD1
TGTGCCAGCAGCTTAATGGGCCAGGGAGAGCAGTACTTC	CASSLMGQGEQYF	TRBV7-3	TRBJ2-7	few	-
TGTGCCAGCAGTTTGGGAGGACGGCGGGAGAATAATGAGCAGTTCTTC	CASSLGGRRENNEQFF	TRBV12-3/TRBV12-4	TRBJ2-1	-	TRBD2
TGCAGTGCTAGAGATCGCCGCCAAGGGGTATCCTACGAGCAGTACTTC	CSARDRRQGVSYEQYF	TRBV20-1	TRBJ2-7	-	-
TGCGCCAGCAGCCAAGTCCCAAGGGGGGCCATCTCCTACAATGAGCAGTTCTTC	CASSQVPRGAISYNEQFF	TRBV4-1	TRBJ2-1	many	-
TGTGCCAGCAGCGCCCGGGACAGCTACACAGATACGCAGTATTTT	CASSARDSYTDTQYF	TRBV7-9	TRBJ2-3	few	TRBD1
TGTGCCAGCCACGGTAGCAATCAGCCCCAGCATTTT	CASHGSNQPQHF	TRBV28	TRBJ1-5	few	-
TGTGCCAGCAGCTTAGGCTCTGGGGGAAGCGGGGGCCCGAGGGATGAGCAGTTCTTC	CASSLGSGGSGGPRDEQFF	TRBV7-2	TRBJ2-1	few	TRBD2
TGCGCCAGCAGCATCCGGGACAGGGGAAATAATGAGCAGTTCTTC	CASSIRDRGNNEQFF	TRBV5-1	TRBJ2-1	-	TRBD1
TGCAGTGCTAGAGATGGCGGATATGAGCAGTTCTTC	CSARDGGYEQFF	TRBV20-1	TRBJ2-1	few	-
TGTGCCAGCAGCTCGGGACAGACGTCCTACAATGAGCAGTTCTTC	CASSSGQTSYNEQFF	TRBV7-2	TRBJ2-1	few	TRBD1
TGCAGTGCTACCGGGACTCCGCCTAATAGGGGGTCCGGGGAGCTGTTTTTT	CSATGTPPNRGSGELFF	TRBV20-1	TRBJ2-2	once	-
TGCAGCGTTGAAGATGCCCTGCCACCCTATGGCTACACCTTC	CSVEDALPPYGYTF	TRBV29-1	TRBJ1-2	few	-
TGCGCCGCATCCCCGACTAGCGGGGCCTACAATGAGCAGTTCTTC	CAASPTSGAYNEQFF	TRBV5-1	TRBJ2-1	few	TRBD2
TGTGCCGGACGAAGGCGCGAGCAGTACTTC	CAGRRREQYF	TRBV21-1	TRBJ2-7	-	-
TGTGCCAGCAGCTTAATAGCGGGAGTTGTAGATACGCAGTATTTT	CASSLIAGVVDTQYF	TRBV7-9	TRBJ2-3	-	TRBD2
TGCAGTGCTAGAGAGAGACAGGCCACCTACAATGAGCAGTTCTTC	CSARERQATYNEQFF	TRBV20-1	TRBJ2-1	-	-
TGTGCCAGCTCACCAAGTAGCCCCAGTCAGTTCTTC	CASSPSSPSQFF	TRBV18	TRBJ2-1	few	-
TGCGCCAGCAGGGAGGGGGAGACCTACAATGAGCAGTTCTTC	CASREGETYNEQFF	TRBV5-1	TRBJ2-1	few	-
TGTGCCAGCAGATCCCGCTCCGCCCTAGCCCTCAGCTCCTACAATGAGCAGTTCTTC	CASRSRSALALSSYNEQFF	TRBV12-3/TRBV12-4	TRBJ2-1	-	-
TGCGCCAGCAGCCACCGTTTCTGGGGATCGAAAGCGGAGACCCAGTACTTC	CASSHRFWGSKAETQYF	TRBV4-3	TRBJ2-5	-	-
TGTGCCAGCAGCCCCGGAAGGGCAGCGGGAGGGTTAGATACGCAGTATTTT	CASSPGRAAGGLDTQYF	TRBV9	TRBJ2-3	few	TRBD2
TGTGCCAGCAGGTCAAGCAGGGGGGAAGAGCAGTTCTTC	CASRSSRGEEQFF	TRBV3-1	TRBJ2-1	few	-
TGTGCCAGCTTCCAAAGGGGGGGGCCGCCGATCGAGCAGTACTTC	CASFQRGGPPIEQYF	TRBV28	TRBJ2-7	few	-
TGTGCCAGCAGCATCGACAGGGGTGGTATGAACGCTGAAGCTTTCTTT	CASSIDRGGMNAEAFF	TRBV5-5	TRBJ1-1	-	TRBD1
TGTGCCAGCAGCCCAAGCGGGACCGGGCACGAGACCCAGTACTTC	CASSPSGTGHETQYF	TRBV7-3	TRBJ2-5	-	TRBD2
TGCAGCGTTGAAGGGGATCGGGACAGGGTCGCCTATGGCTACACCTTC	CSVEGDRDRVAYGYTF	TRBV29-1	TRBJ1-2	-	TRBD1